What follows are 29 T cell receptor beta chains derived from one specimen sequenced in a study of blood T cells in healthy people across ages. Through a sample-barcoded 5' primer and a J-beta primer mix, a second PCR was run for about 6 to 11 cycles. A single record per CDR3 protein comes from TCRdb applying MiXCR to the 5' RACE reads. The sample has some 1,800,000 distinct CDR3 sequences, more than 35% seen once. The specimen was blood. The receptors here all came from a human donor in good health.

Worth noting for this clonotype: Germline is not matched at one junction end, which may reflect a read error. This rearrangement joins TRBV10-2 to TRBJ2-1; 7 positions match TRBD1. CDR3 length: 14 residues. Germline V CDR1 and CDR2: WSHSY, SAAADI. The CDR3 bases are TGCGCCAGCACGCAGGGGGTAGTCGGGAATGGGCAGTTCTTC. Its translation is CASTQGVVGNGQFF.

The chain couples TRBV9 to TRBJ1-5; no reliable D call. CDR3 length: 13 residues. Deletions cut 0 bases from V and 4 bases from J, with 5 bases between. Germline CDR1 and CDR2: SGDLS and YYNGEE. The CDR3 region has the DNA TGTGCCAGCAGCGTAGCAGCGAATCAGCCCCAGCATTTT. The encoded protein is CASSVAANQPQHF.

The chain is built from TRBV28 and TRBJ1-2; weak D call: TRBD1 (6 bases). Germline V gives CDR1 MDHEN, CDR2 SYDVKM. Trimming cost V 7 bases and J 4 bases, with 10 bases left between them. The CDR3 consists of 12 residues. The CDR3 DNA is TGTGCCAGCATGACAGGCCCCTATGGCTACACCTTC. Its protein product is CASMTGPYGYTF.

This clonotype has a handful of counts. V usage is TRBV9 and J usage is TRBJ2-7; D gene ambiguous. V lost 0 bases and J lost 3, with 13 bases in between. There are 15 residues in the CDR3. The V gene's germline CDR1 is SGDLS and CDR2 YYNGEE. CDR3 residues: CASSVGVSVGYEQYF. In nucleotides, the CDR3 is TGTGCCAGCAGCGTAGGGGTTTCGGTCGGCTACGAGCAGTACTTC.

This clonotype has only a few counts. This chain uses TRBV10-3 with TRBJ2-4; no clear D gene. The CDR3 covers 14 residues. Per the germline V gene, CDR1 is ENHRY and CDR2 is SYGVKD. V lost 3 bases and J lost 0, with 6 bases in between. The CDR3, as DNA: TGTGCCATCAGTGATGGACCAGCCAAAAACATTCAGTACTTC. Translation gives CAISDGPAKNIQYF.

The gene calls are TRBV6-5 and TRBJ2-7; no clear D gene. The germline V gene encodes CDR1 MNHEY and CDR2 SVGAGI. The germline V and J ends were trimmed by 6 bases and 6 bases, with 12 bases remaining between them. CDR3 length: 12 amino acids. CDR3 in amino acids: CASRNPVGEQYF. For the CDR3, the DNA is TGTGCCAGCAGAAACCCTGTCGGCGAGCAGTACTTC.

This CDR3 is CSGSGPGERGKGYTF. In DNA form, the CDR3 reads TGCAGCGGATCCGGCCCAGGGGAACGGGGCAAGGGCTACACCTTC. This chain connects TRBV29-1 to TRBJ1-2; D possibly corresponds to TRBD1 (6 bases). Germline CDR1 is SQVTM and CDR2 is ANQGSEA. Trimming removed 7 bases at V and 8 bases at J, with 26 bases between. This CDR3 has 15 amino acids.

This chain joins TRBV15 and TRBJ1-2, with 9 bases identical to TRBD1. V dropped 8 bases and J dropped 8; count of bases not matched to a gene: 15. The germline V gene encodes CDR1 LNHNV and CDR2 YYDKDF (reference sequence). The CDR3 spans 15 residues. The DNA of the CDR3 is TGTGCCACCGGAGATCCGGGACAGGGCGTTTTGGGCTACACCTTC. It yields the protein CATGDPGQGVLGYTF.

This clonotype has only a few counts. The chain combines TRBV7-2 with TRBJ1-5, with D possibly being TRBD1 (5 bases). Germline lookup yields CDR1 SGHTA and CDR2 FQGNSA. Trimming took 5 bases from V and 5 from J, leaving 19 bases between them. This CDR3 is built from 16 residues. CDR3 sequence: CASSHKRGEEDQPQHF. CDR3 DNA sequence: TGTGCCAGCAGCCACAAGCGGGGGGAGGAGGATCAGCCCCAGCATTTT.

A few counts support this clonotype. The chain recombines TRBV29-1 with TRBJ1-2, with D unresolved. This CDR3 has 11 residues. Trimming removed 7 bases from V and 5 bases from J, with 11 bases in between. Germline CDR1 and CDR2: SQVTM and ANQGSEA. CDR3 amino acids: CSGDGLYGYTF. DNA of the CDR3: TGCAGCGGTGACGGGTTATATGGCTACACCTTC.

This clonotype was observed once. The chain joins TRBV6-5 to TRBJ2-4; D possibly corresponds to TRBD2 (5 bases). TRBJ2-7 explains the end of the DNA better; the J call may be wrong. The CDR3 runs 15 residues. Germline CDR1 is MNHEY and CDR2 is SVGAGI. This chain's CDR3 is CASSYEGIGRPEQYF. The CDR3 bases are TGTGCCAGCAGTTACGAGGGCATCGGAAGACCCGAGCAGTACTTC.

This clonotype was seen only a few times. The CDR3 nucleotides read TGCAGTGCTAGAGATGAGGGGAGGGGGCTAACCGACTACGAGCAGTACTTC. It translates to CSARDEGRGLTDYEQYF. This chain links TRBV20-1 with TRBJ2-7; D may match TRBD1 or TRBD2 (7 bases each). V was shortened by 0 bases and J by 3 bases, with 21 bases between the two germline ends. There are 17 residues in the CDR3. CDR1 is DFQATT, CDR2 SNEGSKA, per germline (reference sequence).

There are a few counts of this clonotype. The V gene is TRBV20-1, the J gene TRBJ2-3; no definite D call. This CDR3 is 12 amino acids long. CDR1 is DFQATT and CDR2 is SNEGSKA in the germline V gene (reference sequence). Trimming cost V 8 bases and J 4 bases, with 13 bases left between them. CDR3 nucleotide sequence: TGCAGTAGCCCCCCGGTATCAGATACGCAGTATTTT. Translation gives CSSPPVSDTQYF.

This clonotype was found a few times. The chain's CDR3 is CSAPSGQTYEQYF. In nucleotides, the CDR3 is TGCAGTGCCCCTTCGGGGCAGACCTACGAGCAGTACTTC. The chain has TRBV20-1 and TRBJ2-7; D tentatively fits TRBD1 or TRBD2 (5 bases each). This CDR3 has 13 amino acids. Trimming took off 6 bases at V and 2 bases at J, with 14 bases between the two ends. Germline CDR1 reads DFQATT; CDR2 reads SNEGSKA (reference sequence).

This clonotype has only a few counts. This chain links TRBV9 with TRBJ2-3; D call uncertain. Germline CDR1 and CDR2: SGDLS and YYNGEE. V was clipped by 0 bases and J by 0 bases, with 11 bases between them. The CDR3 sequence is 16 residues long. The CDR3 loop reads CASSVGEGFSTDTQYF. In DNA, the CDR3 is TGTGCCAGCAGCGTAGGGGAAGGTTTTAGCACAGATACGCAGTATTTT.

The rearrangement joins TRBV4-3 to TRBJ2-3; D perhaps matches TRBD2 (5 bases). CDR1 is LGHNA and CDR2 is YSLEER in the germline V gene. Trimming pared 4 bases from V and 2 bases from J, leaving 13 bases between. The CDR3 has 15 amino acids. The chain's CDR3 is CASSRPERYTDTQYF. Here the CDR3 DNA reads TGCGCCAGCAGCCGACCGGAGCGGTACACAGATACGCAGTATTTT.

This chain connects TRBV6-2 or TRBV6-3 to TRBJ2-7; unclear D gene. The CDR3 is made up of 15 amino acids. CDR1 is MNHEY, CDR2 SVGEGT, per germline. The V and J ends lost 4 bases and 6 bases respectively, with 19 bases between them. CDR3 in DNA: TGTGCCAGCAGTTCCGCCACCGGGCCGCCCGGCGAGCAGTACTTC. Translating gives CASSSATGPPGEQYF.

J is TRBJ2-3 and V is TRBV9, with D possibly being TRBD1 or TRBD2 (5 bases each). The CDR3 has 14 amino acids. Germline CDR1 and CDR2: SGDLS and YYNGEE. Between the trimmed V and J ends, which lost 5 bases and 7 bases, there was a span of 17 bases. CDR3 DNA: TGTGCCAGCAGGCCCTCTGAGGGGCTATATACGCAGTATTTT. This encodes CASRPSEGLYTQYF.

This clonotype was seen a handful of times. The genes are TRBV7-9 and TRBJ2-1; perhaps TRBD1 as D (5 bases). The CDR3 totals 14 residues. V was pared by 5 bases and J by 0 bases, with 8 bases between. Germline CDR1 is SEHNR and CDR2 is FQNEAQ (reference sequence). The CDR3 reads CASSGASSYNEQFF. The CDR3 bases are TGTGCCAGCAGCGGGGCCAGCTCCTACAATGAGCAGTTCTTC.

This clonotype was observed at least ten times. In DNA form, the CDR3 reads TGCGCCAGCAGCCAAGTCGATCTAGTTTCCTACAATGAGCAGTTCTTC. This codes for CASSQVDLVSYNEQFF. The chain combines TRBV4-1 with TRBJ2-1; D is unclear. Deletions cut 1 base from V and 1 base from J, with 11 bases between. This CDR3 is built from 16 residues. Germline assignment: CDR1 MGHRA and CDR2 YSYEKL.

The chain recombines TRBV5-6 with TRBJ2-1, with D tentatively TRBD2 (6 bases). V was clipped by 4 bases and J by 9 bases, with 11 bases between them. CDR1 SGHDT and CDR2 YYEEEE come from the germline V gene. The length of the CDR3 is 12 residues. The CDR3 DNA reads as TGTGCCAGCAGCATCGGAGGGAGTGAGCAGTTCTTC. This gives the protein CASSIGGSEQFF.

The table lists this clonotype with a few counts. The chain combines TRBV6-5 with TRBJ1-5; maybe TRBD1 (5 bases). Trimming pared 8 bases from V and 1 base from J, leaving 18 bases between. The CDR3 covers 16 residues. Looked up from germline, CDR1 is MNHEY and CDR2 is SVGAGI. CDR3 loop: CASSSRGQGSNQPQHF. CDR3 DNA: TGTGCCAGCTCTTCTAGGGGCCAGGGCAGCAATCAGCCCCAGCATTTT.

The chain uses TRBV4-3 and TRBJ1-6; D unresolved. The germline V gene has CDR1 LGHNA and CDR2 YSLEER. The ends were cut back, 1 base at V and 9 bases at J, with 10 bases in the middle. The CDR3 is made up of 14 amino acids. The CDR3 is CASSQASGTSPLHF. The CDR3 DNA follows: TGCGCCAGCAGCCAAGCCTCAGGTACTTCACCCCTCCACTTT.

CDR3 nucleotide sequence: TGTGCCAGCAGTTACTTAGCGAGGGGGGGGAGCGAGCAGTACTTC. Protein product: CASSYLARGGSEQYF. The V call is TRBV6-5, the J call TRBJ2-7; TRBD2 is a possible D gene (7 bases). Germline V gene lookup returns CDR1 MNHEY and CDR2 SVGAGI. V was cut by 1 base and J by 6 bases, with 16 bases left in between. This CDR3 has 15 residues.

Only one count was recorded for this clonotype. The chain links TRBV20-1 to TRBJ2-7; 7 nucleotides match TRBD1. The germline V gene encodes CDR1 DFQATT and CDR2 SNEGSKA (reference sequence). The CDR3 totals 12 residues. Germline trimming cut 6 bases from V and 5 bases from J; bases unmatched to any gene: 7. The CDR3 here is CSAQDRSHEQYF. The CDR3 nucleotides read TGCAGTGCCCAGGACAGGAGCCACGAGCAGTACTTC.

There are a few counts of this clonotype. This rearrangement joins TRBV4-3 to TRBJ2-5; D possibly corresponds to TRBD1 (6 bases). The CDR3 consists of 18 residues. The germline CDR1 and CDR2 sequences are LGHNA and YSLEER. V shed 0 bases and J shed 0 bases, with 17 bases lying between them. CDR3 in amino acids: CASSQEPPSTGYQETQYF. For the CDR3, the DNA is TGCGCCAGCAGCCAAGAGCCCCCCTCTACAGGGTACCAAGAGACCCAGTACTTC.

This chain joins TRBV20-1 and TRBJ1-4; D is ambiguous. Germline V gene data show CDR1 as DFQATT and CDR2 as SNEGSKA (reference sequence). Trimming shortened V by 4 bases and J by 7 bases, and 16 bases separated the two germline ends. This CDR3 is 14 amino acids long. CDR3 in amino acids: CSATRRGVPEKLFF. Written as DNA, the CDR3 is TGCAGTGCTACCCGACGGGGAGTCCCTGAAAAACTGTTTTTT.

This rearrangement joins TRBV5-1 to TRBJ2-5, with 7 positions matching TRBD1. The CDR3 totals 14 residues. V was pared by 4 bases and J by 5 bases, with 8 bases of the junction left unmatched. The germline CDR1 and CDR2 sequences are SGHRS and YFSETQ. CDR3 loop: CASSVGTVFETQYF. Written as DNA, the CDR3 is TGCGCCAGCAGCGTAGGGACAGTCTTCGAGACCCAGTACTTC.

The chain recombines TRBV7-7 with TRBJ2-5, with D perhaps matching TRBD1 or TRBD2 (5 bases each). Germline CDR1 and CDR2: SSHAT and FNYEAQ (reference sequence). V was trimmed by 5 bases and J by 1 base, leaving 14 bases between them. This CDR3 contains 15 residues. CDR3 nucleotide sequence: TGTGCCAGCAGCACGACCCCCGGGACCCAAGAGACCCAGTACTTC. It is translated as CASSTTPGTQETQYF.